The table lists the clone carrying this T cell receptor (beta chain) with many counts. The sample's time point: healthy volunteer bleed at 6 weeks. The total RNA was obtained from whole blood that was not fractionated. This entry comes from a study of human T cells and chemical hapten exposure. This CDR3 spans 15 amino acids. Germline values: CDR1 SNHLY, CDR2 FYNNEI. Unmatched junction bases numbered 3, after V lost 4 bases and J lost 4 bases. A single record per CDR3 protein comes from TCRdb applying MiXCR to the RACE reads. The repertoire holds 60,000 to 80,000 distinct CDR3 sequences, with around 6.5% as singletons.

The clonotype originates from a female donor in good health. Some clones in this sample may be carry-over from other donors' samples. The specimen was whole blood. The chain links TRBV2 to TRBJ2-3, with 12 bases that match TRBD2. Here the CDR3 DNA reads TGTGCCAGCAGTGTGGCTAGCGGGAGGGCAGATACGCAGTATTTT. Residues: CASSVASGRADTQYF.